The source of this TCR beta chain is a study of shared clonotypes between healthy human individuals. Looking at the study overall: Donors consisted of a couple of women and a few men between 18 and 49. Findings and caveats of the study: Enrolling few donors narrowed the genetic and exposure-history diversity that was represented.

Germline V lookup: CDR1 SGHTA, CDR2 FQGTGA. The CDR3 covers 14 residues. The V and J ends lost 5 bases and 8 bases, in that order; junction bases with no gene match: 6. To note about this clone: Its specificity is not known.

Tens of thousands of T cell genomes, or about 270 ng DNA, went into replicate PCRs of unsorted PBMC. Using immunoSEQ multiplex PCR, the repertoire was profiled, and TCRdb retains in-frame clones only, with some absent. The data contain about 470,000 clones, 70% to 80% of them singletons. The chain uses TRBV7-3 and TRBJ2-3; 11 bases fit TRBD2. Sequences were obtained from PBMCs. The sequence came from a woman in her forties in good health. Some clones in this sample may be carry-over from other donors' samples. CDR3 DNA sequence: TGTGCCAGCAGCCCGACTAGCGGGATAGGTACGCAGTATTTT. The encoded protein is CASSPTSGIGTQYF.